This section outlines one TCR beta chain sequence together with its context. The sample originates from a study of blood T cell repertoires in COVID-19. The wider study: Both acute and convalescent COVID-19 samples were obtained from the United States, Italy and Spain.

Germline V gene data show CDR1 as LGHNA and CDR2 as YSLEER. V was clipped by 5 bases and J by 2 bases, with 15 bases between them. The CDR3 length is 15 residues. In the original analysis: Nucleated cell number was recorded as an estimate derived from reference gene primer amplification. The table came from immunoSEQ multiplex PCR; TCRdb's copy has only in-frame clones and leaves some out. The DNA was the basis for D and trimming; V, J and clone size are from that table. The data show around 450,000 clones, with roughly nine tenths seen just once and approximately 2% held by the top ten. The chain has TRBV4-3 and TRBJ2-5; possibly TRBD1 for D (5 bases). This sequence was found in a young woman with acute COVID-19. The source material was PBMCs or T cells enriched from blood (not recorded which). The CDR3 DNA is TGCGCCAGCAGCTATAGACAGCGCGGACAAGAGACCCAGTACTTC. Protein: CASSYRQRGQETQYF.